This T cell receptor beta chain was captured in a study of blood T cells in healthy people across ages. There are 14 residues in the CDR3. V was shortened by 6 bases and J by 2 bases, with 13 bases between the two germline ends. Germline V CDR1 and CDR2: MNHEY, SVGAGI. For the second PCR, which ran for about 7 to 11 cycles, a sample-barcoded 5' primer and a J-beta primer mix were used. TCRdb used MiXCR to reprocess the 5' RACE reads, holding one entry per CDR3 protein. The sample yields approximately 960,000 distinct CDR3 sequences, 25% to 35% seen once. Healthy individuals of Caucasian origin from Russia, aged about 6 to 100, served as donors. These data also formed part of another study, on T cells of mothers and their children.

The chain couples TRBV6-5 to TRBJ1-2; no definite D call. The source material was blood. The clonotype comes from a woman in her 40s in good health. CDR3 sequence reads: CASSPSGANYGYTF. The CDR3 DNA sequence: TGTGCCAGCAGCCCATCGGGTGCGAACTATGGCTACACCTTC.